What follows is one T cell receptor beta chain and its context. The record originates from a study of CD8 T cells in Susac syndrome. With random hexamers, 0.5 to 1 ug RNA was reverse transcribed. TCRdb itself ran the immunoSEQ multiplex PCR reads through MiXCR, one entry per CDR3 protein. There are approximately 130,000 distinct CDR3 sequences in the sample; 85% to 95% occur only once, and more than 0.095% lies in the top ten. The CDR3 is 12 amino acids. Trimming took 10 bases from V and 4 from J; bases not matched to a gene: 6. The sequencing sample was made of CD4+ T cells from PBMCs. This TCR was recovered from a human donor in good health. This chain uses TRBV12-3 or TRBV12-4 with TRBJ1-2; 7 bases align to TRBD1. CDR3 DNA: TGTGCCACTTTAGGGGGCGGCTATGGCTACACCTTC. As protein: CATLGGGYGYTF.